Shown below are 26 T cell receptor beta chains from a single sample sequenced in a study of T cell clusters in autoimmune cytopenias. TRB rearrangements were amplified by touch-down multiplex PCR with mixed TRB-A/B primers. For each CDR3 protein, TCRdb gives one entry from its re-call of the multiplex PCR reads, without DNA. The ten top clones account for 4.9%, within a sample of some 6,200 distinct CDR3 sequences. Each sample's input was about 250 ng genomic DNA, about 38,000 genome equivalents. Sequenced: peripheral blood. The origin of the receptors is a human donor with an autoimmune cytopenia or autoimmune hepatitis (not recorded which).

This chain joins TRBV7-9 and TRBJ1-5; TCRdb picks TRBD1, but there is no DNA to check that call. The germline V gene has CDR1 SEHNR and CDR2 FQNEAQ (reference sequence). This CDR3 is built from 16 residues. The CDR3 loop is CVSSFLAGTGPQPQHF.

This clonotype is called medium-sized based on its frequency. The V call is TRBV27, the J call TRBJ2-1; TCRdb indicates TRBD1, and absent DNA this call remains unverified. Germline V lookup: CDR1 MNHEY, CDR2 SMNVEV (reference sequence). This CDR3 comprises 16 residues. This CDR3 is CASTPPPGGAYNEQFF.

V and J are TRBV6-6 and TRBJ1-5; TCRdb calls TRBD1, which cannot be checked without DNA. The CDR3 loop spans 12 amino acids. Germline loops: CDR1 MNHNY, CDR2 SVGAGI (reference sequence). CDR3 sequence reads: CATPTGAQPQHF.

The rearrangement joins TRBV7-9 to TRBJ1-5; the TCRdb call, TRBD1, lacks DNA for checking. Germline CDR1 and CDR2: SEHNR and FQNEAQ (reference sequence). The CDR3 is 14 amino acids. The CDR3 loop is CASSVGQPGQPQHF.

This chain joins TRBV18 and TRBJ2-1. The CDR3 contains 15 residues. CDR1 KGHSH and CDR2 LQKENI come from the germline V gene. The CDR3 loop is CASSPWGQLGNEQFF.

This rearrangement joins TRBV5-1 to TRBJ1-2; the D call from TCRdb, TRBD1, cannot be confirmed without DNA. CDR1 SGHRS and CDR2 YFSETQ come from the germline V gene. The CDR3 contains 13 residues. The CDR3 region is CASSLGTDYGYTF.

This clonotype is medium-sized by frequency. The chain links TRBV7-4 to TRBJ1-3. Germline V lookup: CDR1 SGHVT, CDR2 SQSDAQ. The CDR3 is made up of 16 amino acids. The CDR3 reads CASTIAGPFSGNTIYF.

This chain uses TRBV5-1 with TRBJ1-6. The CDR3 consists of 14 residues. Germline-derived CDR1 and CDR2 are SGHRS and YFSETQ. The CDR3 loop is CASSFVYYNSPLHF.

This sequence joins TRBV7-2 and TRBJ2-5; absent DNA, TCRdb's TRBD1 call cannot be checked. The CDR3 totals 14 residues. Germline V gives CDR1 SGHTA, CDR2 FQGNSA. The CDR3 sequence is CASTPGGFQETQYF.

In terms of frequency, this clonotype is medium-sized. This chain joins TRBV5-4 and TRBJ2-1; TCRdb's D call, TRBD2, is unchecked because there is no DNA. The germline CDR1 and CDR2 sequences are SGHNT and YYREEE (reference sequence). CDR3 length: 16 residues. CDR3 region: CASSSSGGASYNEQFF.

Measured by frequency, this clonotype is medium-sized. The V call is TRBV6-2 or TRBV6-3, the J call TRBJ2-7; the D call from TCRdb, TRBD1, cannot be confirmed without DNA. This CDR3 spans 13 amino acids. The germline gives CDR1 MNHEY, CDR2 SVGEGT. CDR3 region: CATSDRAPYEQYF.

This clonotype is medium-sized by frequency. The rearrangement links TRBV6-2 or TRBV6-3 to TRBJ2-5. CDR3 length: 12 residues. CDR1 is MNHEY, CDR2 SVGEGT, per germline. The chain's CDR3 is CASSYGKETQYF.

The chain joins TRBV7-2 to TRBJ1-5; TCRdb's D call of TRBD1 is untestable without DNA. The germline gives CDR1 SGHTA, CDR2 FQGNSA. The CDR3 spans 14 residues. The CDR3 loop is CASSLGNRAQPQHF. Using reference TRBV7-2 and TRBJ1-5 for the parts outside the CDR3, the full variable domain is GAGVSQSPSNKVTEKGKDVELRCDPISGHTALYWYRQSLGQGLEFLIYFQGNSAPDKSGLPSDRFSAERTGGSVSTLTIQRTQQEDSAVYLCASSLGNRAQPQHFGDGTRLSIL.

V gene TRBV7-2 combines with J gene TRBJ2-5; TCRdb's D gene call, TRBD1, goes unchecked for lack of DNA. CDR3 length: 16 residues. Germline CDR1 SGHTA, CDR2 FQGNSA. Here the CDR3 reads CASSQITGQNQETQYF.

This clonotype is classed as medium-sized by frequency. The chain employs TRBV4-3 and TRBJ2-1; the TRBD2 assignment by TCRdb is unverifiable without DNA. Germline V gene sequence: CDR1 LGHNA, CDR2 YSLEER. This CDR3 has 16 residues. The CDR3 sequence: CASSQDWGTGHNEQFF.

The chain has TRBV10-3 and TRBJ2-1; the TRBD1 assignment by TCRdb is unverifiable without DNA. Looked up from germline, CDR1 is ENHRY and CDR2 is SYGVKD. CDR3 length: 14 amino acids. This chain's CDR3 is CAISAPGQNNEQFF.

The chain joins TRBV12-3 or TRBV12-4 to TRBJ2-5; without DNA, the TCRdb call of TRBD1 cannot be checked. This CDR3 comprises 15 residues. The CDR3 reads CASSYGGGVQETQYF.

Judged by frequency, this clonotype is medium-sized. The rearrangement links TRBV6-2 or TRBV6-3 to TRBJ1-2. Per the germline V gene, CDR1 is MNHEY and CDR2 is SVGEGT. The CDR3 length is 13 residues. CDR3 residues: CASRSESVYGYTF.

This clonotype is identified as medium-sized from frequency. CDR3 region: CASSYSANREQIITDTQYF. V usage is TRBV6-2 or TRBV6-3 and J usage is TRBJ2-3; the TCRdb D gene call, TRBD1, has no DNA to confirm it. Germline CDR1 reads MNHEY; CDR2 reads SVGEGT. The CDR3 is 19 amino acids.

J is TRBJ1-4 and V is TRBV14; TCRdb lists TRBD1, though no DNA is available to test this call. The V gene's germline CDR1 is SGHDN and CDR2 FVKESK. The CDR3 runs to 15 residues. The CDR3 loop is CASSPLGAGNEKLFF.

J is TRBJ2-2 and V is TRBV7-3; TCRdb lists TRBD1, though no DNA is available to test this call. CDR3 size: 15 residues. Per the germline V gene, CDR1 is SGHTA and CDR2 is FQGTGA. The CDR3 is CASSLRTGTTGELFF.

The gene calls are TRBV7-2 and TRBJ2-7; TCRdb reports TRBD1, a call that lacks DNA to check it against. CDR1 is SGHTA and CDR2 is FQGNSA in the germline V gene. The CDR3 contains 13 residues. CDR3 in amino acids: CASRGGASYEQYF.

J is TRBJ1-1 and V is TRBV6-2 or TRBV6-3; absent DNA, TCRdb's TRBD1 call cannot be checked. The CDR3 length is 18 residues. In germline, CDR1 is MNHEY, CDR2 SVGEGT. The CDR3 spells CASIRQGNGPATNTEAFF.

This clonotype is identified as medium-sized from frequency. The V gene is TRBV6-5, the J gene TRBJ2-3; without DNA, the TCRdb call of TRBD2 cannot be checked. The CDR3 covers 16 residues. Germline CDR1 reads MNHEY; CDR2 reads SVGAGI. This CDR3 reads CASRRAGRSGTDTQYF.

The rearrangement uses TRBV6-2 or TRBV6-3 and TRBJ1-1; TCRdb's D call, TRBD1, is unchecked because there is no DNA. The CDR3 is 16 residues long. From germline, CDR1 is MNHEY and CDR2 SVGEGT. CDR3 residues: CASRAGTVHPNTEAFF.

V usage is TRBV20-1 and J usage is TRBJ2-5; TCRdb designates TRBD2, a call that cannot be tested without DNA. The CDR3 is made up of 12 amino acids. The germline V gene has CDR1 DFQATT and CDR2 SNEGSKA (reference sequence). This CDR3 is CSGEVAEETQYF.